The 5 T cell receptor beta chains presented below share a single source sample, sequenced in a study of tumor and adjacent non-tumor tissue in lung cancer. No cell sorting was done before RNA was extracted from the tissue. TCRbeta libraries were built with three rounds of nested PCR, modified from ARM-PCR. TCRdb itself ran the multiplex PCR reads through MiXCR, one entry per CDR3 protein. The data show some 71,000 distinct CDR3 sequences, with 55% to 75% seen just once and around 9.6% held by the top ten. Input material: lung tumor tissue. These receptor sequences come from a woman aged 40 to 50 with non-small cell lung cancer.

This clonotype is categorized as medium-sized (0.01 to 0.1%). The genes are TRBV6-6 and TRBJ2-7; 11 bases fit TRBD2. Germline CDR1 reads MNHNY; CDR2 reads SVGAGI (reference sequence). The CDR3 consists of 14 residues. V was pared by 6 bases and J by 5 bases, with 6 bases of the junction left unmatched. This CDR3 is CASRGTSGRDEQYF. CDR3 nucleotide sequence: TGTGCCAGCAGGGGAACTAGCGGGAGAGACGAGCAGTACTTC.

A word on this clonotype: At one end the junction does not follow the germline gene, possibly because of a read error. The chain couples TRBV5-5 to TRBJ1-4; unclear D gene. The CDR3 has 15 amino acids. Germline V gives CDR1 SGHKS, CDR2 YYEKEE (reference sequence). DNA of the CDR3: TGTGCCAGCAGCTCAAGAGTTCAGGCTAATGAAAAACTATTTTTT. Its translation: CASSSRVQANEKLFF.

This clonotype was seen just once. An end of the junction does not agree with germline; a read error may underlie this. V is TRBV29-1 and J is TRBJ2-1; no reliable D call. The germline gives CDR1 SQVTM, CDR2 ANQGSEA. The CDR3 spans 11 residues. The CDR3 sequence is CSGRDSNEHFF. The CDR3 nucleotides are TGCAGCGGCAGAGACTCCAATGAGCATTTCTTC.

The chain's CDR3 is CASSLDQDIRFYF. In nucleotides, the CDR3 is TGTGCCAGCAGCTTAGACCAGGACATCCGATTTTATTTT. This sequence joins TRBV11-2 and TRBJ2-3; possible D gene TRBD1, 5 bases. With 0 bases removed from V and 15 bases from J, the gap between germline ends came to 16 bases. This CDR3 is built from 13 residues. The germline CDR1 and CDR2 sequences are SGHAT and FQNNGV.

On this clonotype: A read error may produce the germline difference seen at one junction end. This sequence joins TRBV12-3 or TRBV12-4 and TRBJ1-5, with D unresolved. The end of the DNA fits TRBJ2-3 better, so the J call may be wrong. The CDR3 is 14 amino acids. The CDR3 spells CASSFLGLNQLQYF. DNA for the CDR3: TGTGCCAGTAGTTTCCTAGGCCTCAATCAGCTCCAGTATTTT.